This T cell receptor (beta chain) was sequenced for a study of shared clonotypes between healthy human individuals. About the study: A few men and two women, aged 18 to 49, were donors.

Overall study results and limits: Among non-shared clonotypes, generation probabilities were lower than among those shared by all four donors. A handful of donors held approximately 4.6% of naive CD4 clonotypes in common.

Concerning this clone itself: Its target is unknown.

The V end was cut by 1 base, the J end by 5 bases, with 6 bases between. Germline CDR1 reads SGDLS; CDR2 reads YYNGEE. CDR3 length: 13 residues. Clones were sequenced by immunoSEQ multiplex PCR, and TCRdb holds only the in-frame ones, with some missing. The sample holds roughly 2.6 million clones; approximately 90% are singletons and the top ten take roughly 0.13%. Material for sequencing was naive CD4+ T cells sorted from blood. Subset: CD45RA+ positively selected. The TCR sequence derives from a man aged 18 to 29 in good health. The chain has TRBV9 and TRBJ2-2; D unresolved. The CDR3 here is CASSVFGTGELFF. CDR3 DNA: TGTGCCAGCAGCGTATTTGGGACCGGGGAGCTGTTTTTT.